Listed below are T cell receptor beta chains from one sample, sequenced in a study of lymphopenia after photon versus proton radiotherapy. Some clones are missing from TCRdb's copy, which holds only in-frame ones; the method was immunoSEQ multiplex PCR. The sample gives around 18,000 clones, 88% of which show up once; 10% is in the top ten. Here the sequenced sample was peripheral blood, taken from a patient treated with proton-based radiotherapy. These receptors all stem from a man aged 70-80 years with pancreatic cancer. Both conserved end residues are part of each CDR3. Each record gives: D gene, clone size, V gene, J gene, CDR3 DNA, CDR3 protein. The D gene is left open where the match is weak. Rows give clone size only sometimes, using once, few, many, or a class for an expanded clone.

d_gene: .; abundance: .; v_gene: TRBV30; j_gene: TRBJ1-4; CDR3nt: TGTGCCTGGAGTGTCCAGGGGATAGGGGAAAAACTGTTTTTT; CDR3aa: CAWSVQGIGEKLFF
d_gene: .; abundance: once; v_gene: TRBV5-1; j_gene: TRBJ2-3; CDR3nt: TGCGCCAGCAGCTTCGGCGGTTCTAGCACAGATACGCAGTATTTT; CDR3aa: CASSFGGSSTDTQYF
d_gene: TRBD2; abundance: .; v_gene: TRBV6-5; j_gene: TRBJ2-3; CDR3nt: TGTGCCAGCAAGTTGGGACTAGCGACAGATACGCAGTATTTT; CDR3aa: CASKLGLATDTQYF
d_gene: .; abundance: .; v_gene: TRBV28; j_gene: TRBJ1-5; CDR3nt: TGTGCCAGCTGGGTAATAAATCAGCCCCAGCATTTT; CDR3aa: CASWVINQPQHF
d_gene: .; abundance: .; v_gene: TRBV11-2; j_gene: TRBJ2-3; CDR3nt: TGTGCCAGCAGCTCGACCACTTCGCTGCCGGGTTTATCAGCAGATACGCAGTATTTT; CDR3aa: CASSSTTSLPGLSADTQYF
d_gene: TRBD1; abundance: .; v_gene: TRBV5-4; j_gene: TRBJ2-2; CDR3nt: TGTGCCAGCAGCCCCGGGACAGGGTTCACCGGGGAGCTGTTTTTT; CDR3aa: CASSPGTGFTGELFF
d_gene: .; abundance: .; v_gene: TRBV6-5; j_gene: TRBJ2-7; CDR3nt: TGTGCCAGCGGGGGCCTGCCAACGGGGGAGCAGTACTTC; CDR3aa: CASGGLPTGEQYF
d_gene: .; abundance: few; v_gene: TRBV9; j_gene: TRBJ2-4; CDR3nt: TGTGCCAGCAGCCCCCAAGATGGCATTCAGTACTTC; CDR3aa: CASSPQDGIQYF
d_gene: .; abundance: .; v_gene: TRBV30; j_gene: TRBJ2-3; CDR3nt: TGTGCCTGGAGTGTGAATGTTGGGTACACAGATACGCAGTATTTT; CDR3aa: CAWSVNVGYTDTQYF
d_gene: .; abundance: .; v_gene: TRBV6-5; j_gene: TRBJ2-7; CDR3nt: TGTGCCAGCAGTTACGGGGCAGAGTCCTACGAGCAGTACTTC; CDR3aa: CASSYGAESYEQYF
d_gene: TRBD1; abundance: .; v_gene: TRBV5-6; j_gene: TRBJ2-7; CDR3nt: TGTGCCAGCAGCTTGGGAACCTGGACAGGGTACGAGCAGTACTTC; CDR3aa: CASSLGTWTGYEQYF
d_gene: .; abundance: few; v_gene: TRBV5-1; j_gene: TRBJ2-1; CDR3nt: TGCGCCAGCAGCTTGCCCCCAACGGGAGACGCCTACAATGAGCAGTTCTTC; CDR3aa: CASSLPPTGDAYNEQFF
d_gene: TRBD1; abundance: .; v_gene: TRBV6-5; j_gene: TRBJ1-5; CDR3nt: TGTGCCAGCAGGTTAAGGGGGCCTGTCGATCAGCCCCAGCATTTT; CDR3aa: CASRLRGPVDQPQHF
d_gene: .; abundance: .; v_gene: TRBV6-1; j_gene: TRBJ2-7; CDR3nt: TGTGCCAGCTTAGGTATCTCCTACGAGCAGTACTTC; CDR3aa: CASLGISYEQYF
d_gene: TRBD2; abundance: few; v_gene: TRBV5-1; j_gene: TRBJ2-2; CDR3nt: TGCGCCAGCAGCTTAGGACTAGCCGGAACCGGGGAGCTGTTTTTT; CDR3aa: CASSLGLAGTGELFF